The 21 T cell receptor beta chains below come from one sample, sequenced in a study of blood T cells in healthy people across ages. Alongside a J-beta primer mix, a sample-barcoded 5' primer served in a second PCR lasting about 7 to 11 cycles. TCRdb passed the 5' RACE reads through MiXCR, listing each CDR3 protein once. Of over a million distinct CDR3 sequences listed, roughly 60% are singletons. Sequencing was performed on blood. The origin of the receptors is a man aged 18 to 30 in good health.

This chain links TRBV10-3 with TRBJ2-3, with D perhaps TRBD2 (6 bases). The V end lost 4 bases, the J end lost 0 bases, and 11 bases lay between the germline ends. This CDR3 region has 15 residues. CDR1 is ENHRY and CDR2 is SYGVKD in the germline V gene. The CDR3, as DNA: TGTGCCATCAGTGGCGTAGCGGTTAGCACAGATACGCAGTATTTT. Its translation is CAISGVAVSTDTQYF.

The chain recombines TRBV30 with TRBJ1-3; D unclear. The V end lost 5 bases, the J end lost 4 bases, and 3 bases lay between the germline ends. Per germline, CDR1 GTSNPN and CDR2 SVGIG (reference sequence). The CDR3 contains 10 residues. The CDR3 coding sequence is TGTGCCTGGTTGGGAAACACCATATATTTT. Translating it yields CAWLGNTIYF.

This clonotype was seen just once. This sequence joins TRBV12-3 or TRBV12-4 and TRBJ2-7, with 10 positions matching TRBD1. After removal of 4 bases from V and 5 bases from J, the junction contained 14 bases not matched to a gene. The CDR3 loop spans 17 amino acids. CDR3 DNA sequence: TGTGCCAGCAGTTCCCGGGTAGCCGGGACAGGGGCCAACGAGCAGTACTTC. Amino acid sequence: CASSSRVAGTGANEQYF.

This clonotype has more than one count but fewer than ten. The chain uses TRBV6-5 and TRBJ2-7; TRBD1 is a possible D gene (6 bases). Trimming shortened V by 6 bases and J by 7 bases, and 16 bases separated the two germline ends. Germline V gene lookup returns CDR1 MNHEY and CDR2 SVGAGI. CDR3 length: 13 amino acids. Written as DNA, the CDR3 is TGTGCCAGCAGCAACAGGGTCTCGGGGGAGCAGTACTTC. Translated: CASSNRVSGEQYF.

About this clonotype itself: Compared with germline, one end of the junction differs, possibly owing to a read error. The chain links TRBV28 to TRBJ2-1; unclear D gene. Germline CDR1 and CDR2: MDHEN and SYDVKM. The CDR3 totals 15 residues. The CDR3 DNA reads TGTGCCGGCAGTTTTGTCCCAGGCACCTACAATGAGCAGTTCTTC. Its protein product is CAGSFVPGTYNEQFF.

Only a few counts were recorded for this clonotype. The J gene is TRBJ2-5, the V gene TRBV7-2; 9 bases align to TRBD2. This CDR3 contains 15 residues. Germline V lookup: CDR1 SGHTA, CDR2 FQGNSA. The V and J ends lost 7 bases and 4 bases, in that order; junction bases with no gene match: 10. The CDR3 region is CASKSGIAGAETQYF. The CDR3 bases are TGTGCCAGCAAATCAGGAATAGCGGGGGCAGAGACCCAGTACTTC.

V usage is TRBV20-1 and J usage is TRBJ2-1; no reliable D call. Looked up from germline, CDR1 is DFQATT and CDR2 is SNEGSKA (reference sequence). This CDR3 is 17 amino acids long. Trimming left V 3 bases short and J 2 bases short, with 20 bases between. The CDR3 region is CSASRPGYTNTYNEQFF. The CDR3, as DNA: TGCAGTGCTAGTCGGCCAGGTTATACCAATACCTACAATGAGCAGTTCTTC.

The chain is built from TRBV5-6 and TRBJ2-5; no clear D gene. The J call may be wrong; the DNA end is better matched by TRBJ2-7. The V gene's germline CDR1 is SGHDT and CDR2 YYEEEE. This CDR3 region has 13 residues. CDR3 in DNA: TGTGCCAGCAGCTCCCCGGCTATGTACGAGCAGTACTTC. Encoded protein: CASSSPAMYEQYF.

Points on this clonotype: A much larger clone is a single base away; this may be a read error. The chain has TRBV21-1 and TRBJ2-4; TRBD2, as called in the table, went unchecked against the DNA. Gene TRBJ2-7 matches the end of the DNA better, so the J call may be wrong. TRBV21-1 is recorded as a pseudogene. The CDR3 is made up of 14 amino acids. CDR3 sequence (DNA): TGTGCCAACGGAGCCGGGACTAGCCTCTACGAGCAGTACTTC. It translates to CANGAGTSLYEQYF.

In its sample, this clonotype was seen a few times. The chain links TRBV20-1 to TRBJ1-2; TRBD1 agrees at 8 bases. The J segment lost 4 bases and the V segment lost 3 bases, leaving 10 bases of the junction unmatched. The CDR3 totals 15 residues. The germline V gene has CDR1 DFQATT and CDR2 SNEGSKA (reference sequence). The CDR3 DNA sequence: TGCAGTGCTAGCGCCCAAGGACAGGGCCGCTATGGCTACACCTTC. Residues: CSASAQGQGRYGYTF.

The gene calls are TRBV7-7 and TRBJ2-5, with 8 positions matching TRBD2. V lost 1 base, J lost 11 bases, and 21 bases stayed unmatched. The CDR3 runs 18 residues. Germline assignment: CDR1 SSHAT and CDR2 FNYEAQ (reference sequence). The CDR3 here is CASSLVEPGLESHNEQYF. For the CDR3, the DNA is TGTGCCAGCAGCTTAGTAGAGCCGGGACTAGAGTCGCACAATGAGCAGTACTTC. The whole variable domain, remainder taken from reference TRBV7-7 and TRBJ2-5, is GAGVSQSPRYKVTKRGQDVTLRCDPISSHATLYWYQQALGQGPEFLTYFNYEAQPDKSGLPSDRFSAERPEGSISTLTIQRTEQRDSAMYRCASSLVEPGLESHNEQYFGPGTRLLVL.

As regards this clonotype: One end of the junction varies from germline; a read error may be responsible. The rearrangement uses TRBV4-1 and TRBJ2-5; 10 bases are a match to TRBD2. Germline assignment: CDR1 MGHRA and CDR2 YSYEKL. CDR3 length equals 16 residues. CDR3 coding DNA: TGCGCCAGCAGCCAAGGGTCTAGCGGGGGTGCGGAGACCCGGTACTTC. Protein product: CASSQGSSGGAETRYF.

This clonotype is a singleton in its sample. This chain connects TRBV11-1 to TRBJ2-1, with TRBD1 matching over 7 bases. Germline V gene data show CDR1 as SGHAT and CDR2 as FQDESV (reference sequence). CDR3 length equals 16 residues. Germline trimming cut 1 base from V and 2 bases from J; bases unmatched to any gene: 5. The CDR3 coding sequence is TGTGCCAGCAGCTTAGGATCAGGGACAGCCTACAATGAGCAGTTCTTC. It specifies CASSLGSGTAYNEQFF.

This clonotype appeared a few times. The chain has TRBV29-1 and TRBJ2-3, with D possibly matching TRBD2 (6 bases). The germline V gene encodes CDR1 SQVTM and CDR2 ANQGSEA. Trimming took 1 base from V and 6 from J, leaving 11 bases between them. The CDR3 spans 13 residues. The CDR3, as DNA: TGCAGCGTTGAAGGGTTGGAGGGGGATACGCAGTATTTT. Its translation: CSVEGLEGDTQYF.

This clonotype was observed a few times. This chain joins TRBV29-1 and TRBJ2-1; either TRBD1 or TRBD2 may supply D (5 bases each). The V gene lost 7 bases and the J gene lost 4 bases, with 14 bases spanning the gap. This CDR3 contains 13 residues. Germline lookup yields CDR1 SQVTM and CDR2 ANQGSEA. The CDR3 sequence is CSGQLAPYNEQFF. The CDR3, as DNA: TGCAGCGGACAGTTAGCGCCATACAATGAGCAGTTCTTC.

This chain joins TRBV5-1 and TRBJ1-2, with 7 nucleotides matching TRBD1. Germline values: CDR1 SGHRS, CDR2 YFSETQ. Trimming cost V 0 bases and J 6 bases; bases outside gene matches: 8. This CDR3 comprises 15 residues. DNA for the CDR3: TGCGCCAGCAGCTTGGCGGTTGGGACAGTAAATGGCTACACCTTC. It translates to CASSLAVGTVNGYTF.

The genes are TRBV4-1 and TRBJ2-2; no clear D gene. CDR3 length: 13 amino acids. Trimming stripped 0 bases from V and 6 bases from J, with 5 bases between. CDR1 is MGHRA and CDR2 is YSYEKL in the germline V gene. CDR3 sequence (DNA): TGCGCCAGCAGCCAAGATGGGTCCGGGGAGCTGTTTTTT. Protein sequence: CASSQDGSGELFF.

V is TRBV29-1 and J is TRBJ2-5; 7 bases line up with TRBD2. The better agreement between TRBJ2-1 and the DNA end casts doubt on the J call. Germline V gives CDR1 SQVTM, CDR2 ANQGSEA. The CDR3 length is 16 residues. The CDR3 is CSVGGGGWTDEETQFF. The CDR3 DNA reads as TGCAGCGTTGGGGGGGGTGGTTGGACTGACGAAGAGACCCAGTTCTTC.

This clonotype was seen a few times. The J gene is TRBJ2-3, the V gene TRBV29-1; maybe TRBD2 (5 bases). This CDR3 comprises 13 residues. V lost 7 bases to trimming and J lost 8 bases, with 19 bases between them. The germline V gene encodes CDR1 SQVTM and CDR2 ANQGSEA. DNA for the CDR3: TGCAGCGAACGGGCCCACGGACTTGCTACGCAGTATTTT. Its translation is CSERAHGLATQYF.

This clonotype was observed a handful of times. The gene calls are TRBV29-1 and TRBJ1-1; D gene uncertain. The V end lost 7 bases, the J end lost 1 base, and 10 bases lay between the germline ends. The CDR3 runs 12 residues. Germline CDR1 is SQVTM and CDR2 is ANQGSEA. The CDR3 spells CSAGDKNTEAFF. CDR3 nucleotide sequence: TGCAGCGCCGGAGACAAGAACACTGAAGCTTTCTTT.

This chain joins TRBV14 and TRBJ1-2; 9 bases match TRBD1. The CDR3 runs to 15 residues. CDR1 SGHDN and CDR2 FVKESK come from the germline V gene. Trimming at V came to 1 base and at J to 7 bases, leaving 7 bases not matched to a gene. This chain's CDR3 is CASSQAGTGWGGYTF. The CDR3, as DNA: TGTGCCAGCAGCCAAGCCGGGACAGGGTGGGGTGGCTACACCTTC.